Listed here are 4 T cell receptor beta chains from one sample, sequenced in a study of cytomegalovirus exposure and HLA in healthy donors. Primers: 60 Vbeta forward and 13 Jbeta reverse. Measured with immunoSEQ multiplex PCR; TCRdb has only the in-frame clones, and not every one. The sample carries some 120,000 clones, approximately 75% recorded once. The sequenced sample consisted of PBMCs. The receptors derive from a man aged 35 to 55 in good health and CMV-seronegative.

The chain couples TRBV4-3 to TRBJ2-7; TRBD1 is a possible D gene (6 bases). The CDR3 runs to 17 residues. Germline-derived CDR1 and CDR2 are LGHNA and YSLEER. Trimming cost V 4 bases and J 0 bases, with 19 bases left between them. The CDR3 loop is CASSLHHDDRSSYEQYF. DNA for the CDR3: TGCGCCAGCAGCCTCCACCATGACGACAGGTCCTCCTACGAGCAGTACTTC.

This clone has a single count. This chain connects TRBV7-2 to TRBJ2-5; D is possibly TRBD2 (6 bases). The J call may be mistaken, given a closer DNA end match to TRBJ2-7. CDR1 and CDR2 from the germline V gene are SGHTA and FQGNSA. This CDR3 spans 13 amino acids. Written as DNA, the CDR3 is TGTGCCAGCAGCTTCGGGACTGTATACGAGCAGTACTTC. It encodes CASSFGTVYEQYF.

The CDR3 DNA reads TGTGCCAGCAGCTCCACAGGGGGGAGCACAGATACGCAGTATTTT. Its translation is CASSSTGGSTDTQYF. The chain employs TRBV7-2 and TRBJ2-3; 8 nucleotides align to TRBD1. V lost 4 bases to trimming and J lost 0 bases; unmatched junction nucleotides: 3. Germline-derived CDR1 and CDR2 are SGHTA and FQGNSA. The length of the CDR3 is 15 residues.

In its sample, this clone was seen many times. For the CDR3, the DNA is TGTGCCAGCAGTTTCTCGATCAGGACCCCGGGGGAGCAGTACTTC. The encoded protein is CASSFSIRTPGEQYF. The gene calls are TRBV28 and TRBJ2-7; possible D gene TRBD2, 5 bases. In germline, CDR1 is MDHEN, CDR2 SYDVKM. Trimming left V 3 bases short and J 7 bases short, with 19 bases between. This CDR3 has 15 amino acids.